This entry is about one T cell receptor beta chain. Its antigen is undetermined. J gave up 3 bases and V 1 base, and 4 bases lay outside the gene matches. Germline V gene lookup returns CDR1 MNHNS and CDR2 SASEGT. The CDR3 extends over 15 amino acids. The sample comes from a study of long-term antiretroviral therapy in people with HIV. Runs used v3.0 of the immunoSEQ assay and were done at survey level. TCRdb's copy holds only in-frame clones and misses some; the assay was immunoSEQ multiplex PCR. The data contain around 9,200 clones, over 65% of them singletons. General observations from the study: From about 2003 to 2018, blood was obtained, possibly while participants received older ART regimens.

The origin of this receptor is a man aged 40-49 years with HIV. The sample here was unsorted PBMCs, taken 0.6 years before starting antiretroviral therapy. The rearrangement joins TRBV6-1 to TRBJ2-3; 7 nucleotides match TRBD1. The CDR3 nucleotides read TGTGCCAGCAGTGAAGTAGGGGGCAGAACAGATACGCAGTATTTT. The encoded protein is CASSEVGGRTDTQYF.